Listed below are T cell receptor beta chains from one sample, sequenced in a study of blood T cells in healthy people across ages. TCRdb recomputed calls from the 5' RACE reads with MiXCR, one row per CDR3 protein. This repertoire shows hundreds of thousands of distinct CDR3 sequences, approximately 53% found once; its top ten account for roughly two fifths. The sample consisted of blood. These receptors all stem from a man at least 80 years old in good health. Both conserved end residues are part of each CDR3. D genes are given only for firm matches. Expanded clones get a size class; other rows say once, few or many, or leave the size out.

CDR3nt: TGCGCCAGCAGCTGGGGACTAGCGGGATTAAATGAGCAGTTCTTC; CDR3aa: CASSWGLAGLNEQFF; v_gene: TRBV5-1; d_gene: TRBD2; abundance: NA; j_gene: TRBJ2-1
CDR3nt: TGCAGCGTTGGGGACTACGGACCCTACGAGCAGTACTTC; CDR3aa: CSVGDYGPYEQYF; v_gene: TRBV29-1; d_gene: TRBD2; abundance: NA; j_gene: TRBJ2-7
CDR3nt: TGTGCCAGCAGCTTAGTCACTAGCGGGATGGGGGAGCAGTACTTC; CDR3aa: CASSLVTSGMGEQYF; v_gene: TRBV11-2; d_gene: TRBD2; abundance: few; j_gene: TRBJ2-4
CDR3nt: TGTGCCAGCACCAATAGCGTTTACAATGAGCAGTTCTTC; CDR3aa: CASTNSVYNEQFF; v_gene: TRBV28; d_gene: NA; abundance: NA; j_gene: TRBJ2-1
CDR3nt: TGTGCCAGCAGGGATTTAAGTGGCTACACCTTC; CDR3aa: CASRDLSGYTF; v_gene: TRBV2; d_gene: NA; abundance: NA; j_gene: TRBJ1-2
CDR3nt: TGCAGCGTTGATCCCAGGGGGGTAAATGAGCAGTTCTTC; CDR3aa: CSVDPRGVNEQFF; v_gene: TRBV29-1; d_gene: NA; abundance: NA; j_gene: TRBJ2-1
CDR3nt: TGCAGCGTTGGGGGGCTCTCATCCTACGAGCAGTACTTC; CDR3aa: CSVGGLSSYEQYF; v_gene: TRBV29-1; d_gene: NA; abundance: NA; j_gene: TRBJ2-7
CDR3nt: TGTGCCAGCAGCCAACCGGGACTAGCGGGAGGGAGCACAGATACGCAGTATTTT; CDR3aa: CASSQPGLAGGSTDTQYF; v_gene: TRBV3-1; d_gene: TRBD2; abundance: NA; j_gene: TRBJ2-3
CDR3nt: TGTGCCAGCAGCTTAGGAGGACAGGGGAACGTCCTGACTTTC; CDR3aa: CASSLGGQGNVLTF; v_gene: TRBV7-3; d_gene: TRBD1; abundance: NA; j_gene: TRBJ2-6
CDR3nt: TGTGCCAGCAACAGCGGGAGTACGGATACGCAGTATTTT; CDR3aa: CASNSGSTDTQYF; v_gene: TRBV12-3/TRBV12-4; d_gene: TRBD2; abundance: few; j_gene: TRBJ2-3
CDR3nt: TGTGCCAGCAGCCGGACAGGGAGTTATGGCTACACCTTC; CDR3aa: CASSRTGSYGYTF; v_gene: TRBV14; d_gene: TRBD1; abundance: NA; j_gene: TRBJ1-2
CDR3nt: TGTGCCAGCAGCCAAAACAGGGGGCCACAAGGACGGGGTGGCTACACCTTC; CDR3aa: CASSQNRGPQGRGGYTF; v_gene: TRBV3-1; d_gene: TRBD1; abundance: NA; j_gene: TRBJ1-2
CDR3nt: TGTGCCAGCAGCGTATACAGCAATCAGCCCCAGCATTTT; CDR3aa: CASSVYSNQPQHF; v_gene: TRBV9; d_gene: NA; abundance: NA; j_gene: TRBJ1-5
CDR3nt: TGTGCCAGCAGCTTAGACGCAGTTCCCTACGAGCAGTACTTC; CDR3aa: CASSLDAVPYEQYF; v_gene: TRBV7-9; d_gene: NA; abundance: NA; j_gene: TRBJ2-7
CDR3nt: TGCGCCAGCAGCTTCGCGGGGGCCGGTCAGCCCCAGCATTTT; CDR3aa: CASSFAGAGQPQHF; v_gene: TRBV5-1; d_gene: NA; abundance: NA; j_gene: TRBJ1-5
CDR3nt: TGCGCCAGCAGCTTGGCGGCCCCAAATACGCAGTATTTT; CDR3aa: CASSLAAPNTQYF; v_gene: TRBV5-1; d_gene: NA; abundance: NA; j_gene: TRBJ2-3
CDR3nt: TGTGCCAGCAGGGCCTCTAGCGGGACACGGGGCGAGCAGTACTTT; CDR3aa: CASRASSGTRGEQYF; v_gene: TRBV12-3/TRBV12-4; d_gene: TRBD2; abundance: NA; j_gene: TRBJ2-1